These T cell receptor beta chains were read from a single sample in a study of blood T cell repertoires in COVID-19. Profiled with immunoSEQ multiplex PCR; TCRdb holds only in-frame clones, not every one. The sample carries approximately 170,000 clones, 83% recorded once. The sequencing sample was made of PBMCs or T cells enriched from blood (not recorded which). The origin of the receptors is a woman aged 50 to 65 in a cohort exposed to, infected with or recovered from COVID-19 (not recorded which). The CDR3 runs from the conserved cysteine through the conserved F or W. The order of the fields is J gene, clone size, V gene, D gene, CDR3 DNA, CDR3 protein. D genes are given only for firm matches. For some rows the clone size is stated as once, few or many, or as a class when expanded; others skip it.

J gene: TRBJ2-1; clone size: few; V gene: TRBV15; D gene: .; CDR3 DNA: TGTGCCACCAGCCGGACAGTAAATGAGCAGTTCTTC; CDR3 protein: CATSRTVNEQFF
J gene: TRBJ1-5; clone size: .; V gene: TRBV28; D gene: TRBD1; CDR3 DNA: TGTGCCAGCAGAACCCGGGACAGAGAAAATCAGCCCCAGCATTTT; CDR3 protein: CASRTRDRENQPQHF
J gene: TRBJ1-1; clone size: .; V gene: TRBV7-3; D gene: .; CDR3 DNA: TGTGCCAGCAGCCCCCCAGGGCTAGGCGGGAAGAACACTGAAGCTTTCTTT; CDR3 protein: CASSPPGLGGKNTEAFF
J gene: TRBJ2-1; clone size: .; V gene: TRBV7-2; D gene: TRBD2; CDR3 DNA: TGTGCCAGCAGCCCGACTAGCGGGAGGGTGAATGAGCAGTTCTTC; CDR3 protein: CASSPTSGRVNEQFF
J gene: TRBJ1-2; clone size: .; V gene: TRBV3-1/TRBV3-2; D gene: .; CDR3 DNA: TGTGCCAGCAGCCAAGATCTCAGGGGATTCACCTTC; CDR3 protein: CASSQDLRGFTF
J gene: TRBJ1-2; clone size: .; V gene: TRBV29-1; D gene: .; CDR3 DNA: TGCAGCGTCCGGACAGCTACTACTTATGGCTACACCTTC; CDR3 protein: CSVRTATTYGYTF
J gene: TRBJ2-1; clone size: .; V gene: TRBV6-6; D gene: TRBD2; CDR3 DNA: TGTGCCAGCAGTGATCTAGCGGGGGGGGACAATGAGCAGTTCTTC; CDR3 protein: CASSDLAGGDNEQFF
J gene: TRBJ1-1; clone size: .; V gene: TRBV7-2; D gene: .; CDR3 DNA: TGTGCCAGCAGCCTCACAGGGAGAGAGAACACTGAAGCTTTCTTT; CDR3 protein: CASSLTGRENTEAFF
J gene: TRBJ2-6; clone size: .; V gene: TRBV7-6; D gene: .; CDR3 DNA: TGTGCCAGCAGCCCTACCTACGGGTCTGGGGCCAACGTCCTGACTTTC; CDR3 protein: CASSPTYGSGANVLTF
J gene: TRBJ1-1; clone size: .; V gene: TRBV6-6; D gene: .; CDR3 DNA: TGTGCCAGCAGATTAGTACCAAGGGGCACTGAAGCTTTCTTT; CDR3 protein: CASRLVPRGTEAFF
J gene: TRBJ2-7; clone size: .; V gene: TRBV5-4; D gene: .; CDR3 DNA: TGTGCCAGCAGCACACCGGGGATAGCGACCGAGCAGTACTTC; CDR3 protein: CASSTPGIATEQYF
J gene: TRBJ2-5; clone size: .; V gene: TRBV2; D gene: TRBD1; CDR3 DNA: TGTGCCAGTCAACAGGGGACAGGGCAAGAGACCCAGTACTTC; CDR3 protein: CASQQGTGQETQYF
J gene: TRBJ2-1; clone size: .; V gene: TRBV3-1/TRBV3-2; D gene: TRBD2; CDR3 DNA: TGTGCCAGCAGCGCCTGGGGGACTAGCGGGAGGGAGGACAATGAGCAGTTCTTC; CDR3 protein: CASSAWGTSGREDNEQFF
J gene: TRBJ1-5; clone size: once; V gene: TRBV2; D gene: .; CDR3 DNA: TGTGCCAGCAGGGACCAGAGGGGCAATCAGCCCCAGCATTTT; CDR3 protein: CASRDQRGNQPQHF
J gene: TRBJ1-1; clone size: .; V gene: TRBV2; D gene: .; CDR3 DNA: TGTGCCAGCAGTGAATTTCGGACGGGAGGGGGGGCTGAAGCTTTCTTT; CDR3 protein: CASSEFRTGGGAEAFF
J gene: TRBJ2-7; clone size: .; V gene: TRBV6-5; D gene: .; CDR3 DNA: TGTGCCAGCAGTTACCTCAGCGAGCAGTACTTC; CDR3 protein: CASSYLSEQYF
J gene: TRBJ1-1; clone size: many; V gene: TRBV18; D gene: .; CDR3 DNA: TGTGCCAGCTCACTATCGGACAAAATGAACACTGAAGCTTTCTTT; CDR3 protein: CASSLSDKMNTEAFF
J gene: TRBJ1-3; clone size: .; V gene: TRBV7-9; D gene: .; CDR3 DNA: TGTGCCAGCAGTTCTCAGGTCGGGACTGGAAACACCATATATTTT; CDR3 protein: CASSSQVGTGNTIYF
J gene: TRBJ1-3; clone size: .; V gene: TRBV9; D gene: TRBD1; CDR3 DNA: TGTGCCAGCAGCCAATATAACCCCGGGACAGGGCTTAAAAACACCATATATTTT; CDR3 protein: CASSQYNPGTGLKNTIYF
J gene: TRBJ2-7; clone size: .; V gene: TRBV5-5; D gene: TRBD2; CDR3 DNA: TGTGCCAGCAGCCGAAGCGGGGCATACGAGCAGTACTTC; CDR3 protein: CASSRSGAYEQYF
J gene: TRBJ1-2; clone size: .; V gene: TRBV3-1/TRBV3-2; D gene: .; CDR3 DNA: TGTGCCAGCAGCCAAGAGTTAGTAGTTTCCCCCCTATATGGCTACACCTTC; CDR3 protein: CASSQELVVSPLYGYTF
J gene: TRBJ1-4; clone size: .; V gene: TRBV19; D gene: TRBD1; CDR3 DNA: TGTGCCAGTAGTATCAGGGGGCAACGGGAAAAACTGTTTTTT; CDR3 protein: CASSIRGQREKLFF
J gene: TRBJ1-5; clone size: .; V gene: TRBV7-6; D gene: .; CDR3 DNA: TGTGCCAGCAGCTTAGAGAGGTCAGGGCCAGAAAATCAGCCCCAGCATTTT; CDR3 protein: CASSLERSGPENQPQHF
J gene: TRBJ1-1; clone size: .; V gene: TRBV19; D gene: .; CDR3 DNA: TGTGCCAGTAGGGCCCTGGCGAACACTGAAGCTTTCTTT; CDR3 protein: CASRALANTEAFF
J gene: TRBJ2-7; clone size: .; V gene: TRBV7-3; D gene: TRBD2; CDR3 DNA: TGTGCCAGCAGCTTAAGAAGCGGCGGGAGAAAGGTACGCTACGAGCAGTACTTC; CDR3 protein: CASSLRSGGRKVRYEQYF
J gene: TRBJ2-2; clone size: .; V gene: TRBV25-1; D gene: .; CDR3 DNA: TGTGCCAGCAGTTTAACAGGGTCCACCGGGGAGCTGTTTTTT; CDR3 protein: CASSLTGSTGELFF
J gene: TRBJ2-3; clone size: once; V gene: TRBV2; D gene: .; CDR3 DNA: TGTGCCAGCAGTGAAGCGCGGAATACGCAGTATTTT; CDR3 protein: CASSEARNTQYF
J gene: TRBJ1-1; clone size: .; V gene: TRBV12-3/TRBV12-4; D gene: .; CDR3 DNA: TGTGCCAGCAGTTTAGTCGTGACTGAAGCTTTCTTT; CDR3 protein: CASSLVVTEAFF
J gene: TRBJ2-1; clone size: .; V gene: TRBV6-5; D gene: .; CDR3 DNA: TGTGCCAGCAGTTTCATCGGTGGAGGGAATGAGCAGTTCTTC; CDR3 protein: CASSFIGGGNEQFF
J gene: TRBJ2-4; clone size: .; V gene: TRBV7-9; D gene: .; CDR3 DNA: TGTGCCAGCAGCCCAAGGCAGCTAGAGGACATTCAGTACTTC; CDR3 protein: CASSPRQLEDIQYF
J gene: TRBJ2-1; clone size: .; V gene: TRBV28; D gene: TRBD1; CDR3 DNA: TGTGCCAGCAGTCCCTGGGGCGGGACAGGGGGCTTTGAGCAGTTCTTC; CDR3 protein: CASSPWGGTGGFEQFF